Sequencing of this T cell receptor (beta chain) was carried out in a study of blood T cells in healthy people across ages. Points from the study as a whole: When set beside aged donors, long-lived donors presented more naive CD4+ cells and higher diversity.

Through a sample-barcoded 5' primer and a J-beta primer mix, a second PCR was run for roughly 6 to 11 cycles. TCRdb used MiXCR to reprocess the 5' RACE reads, holding one entry per CDR3 protein. Found here are a few hundred thousand distinct CDR3 sequences, about half of them singletons; the top ten hold under 65%. This clonotype was counted only a few times. As yet, its antigen is unknown. Germline V gene sequence: CDR1 MGHRA, CDR2 YSYEKL. V dropped 4 bases and J dropped 1 base, with 25 bases sitting between them. The CDR3 is made up of 19 amino acids. V and J are TRBV4-1 and TRBJ2-5; D possibly uses TRBD1 or TRBD2 (5 bases each). Sequenced input: blood. The clonotype was recovered from a man aged 60-69 years in good health. The DNA of the CDR3 is TGCGCCAGCAGCCCGGAACAAAAGAGGGGCACCGTTATCCAAGAGACCCAGTACTTC. This sequence encodes CASSPEQKRGTVIQETQYF.